The 9 T cell receptor beta chains below were found in one sample sequenced in a study of response to subunit inactivated influenza vaccine. TCRdb passed the RT-PCR reads through MiXCR, listing each CDR3 protein once. Of about 580,000 distinct CDR3 sequences listed, 14% were seen once; the top ten hold 11%. The sample consisted of PBMCs from blood, taken 12 days after vaccination. These receptors were taken from a man over 45 who received an inactivated influenza vaccine.

V is TRBV28 and J is TRBJ2-3; D may be TRBD2 (5 bases). The CDR3 has 17 amino acids. Between the trimmed V and J ends, which lost 1 base and 2 bases, there was a span of 16 bases. CDR1 and CDR2 (germline): MDHEN, SYDVKM. The CDR3 coding sequence is TGTGCCAGCAGTTTATTCCCGGGCAGCGGATTCACAGATACGCAGTATTTT. Translated: CASSLFPGSGFTDTQYF.

This clonotype was observed a few times. The CDR3 region is CSVVLSAPLNYNEQFF. CDR3 nucleotides: TGCAGCGTTGTCTTAAGCGCCCCTCTCAACTACAATGAGCAGTTCTTC. The chain links TRBV29-1 to TRBJ2-1; D is ambiguous. Per the germline V gene, CDR1 is SQVTM and CDR2 is ANQGSEA. V lost 4 bases to trimming and J lost 3 bases, with 19 bases between them. The CDR3 covers 16 residues.

This clonotype was detected a few times. This chain uses TRBV6-1 with TRBJ2-7; D may be TRBD2 (6 bases). The CDR3 consists of 15 residues. Germline V gene sequence: CDR1 MNHNS, CDR2 SASEGT. The V and J ends lost 1 base and 4 bases respectively, with 14 bases between them. CDR3 protein: CASSEDMKGRYEQYF. Here the CDR3 DNA reads TGTGCCAGCAGTGAAGATATGAAGGGGAGGTACGAGCAGTACTTC.

This clonotype was seen a few times. This chain links TRBV5-1 with TRBJ2-1; 7 bases line up with TRBD1. The CDR3 has 14 residues. Germline lookup yields CDR1 SGHRS and CDR2 YFSETQ. J was trimmed by 6 bases and V by 2 bases; bases with no gene match: 5. CDR3: CASSLSQGVNEQFF. The CDR3 bases are TGCGCCAGCAGCTTAAGTCAGGGGGTCAATGAGCAGTTCTTC.

The chain carries TRBV5-1 and TRBJ2-1; TRBD2 matches at 9 bases. The germline gives CDR1 SGHRS, CDR2 YFSETQ. Trimming cost V 0 bases and J 8 bases; bases outside gene matches: 6. This CDR3 is 15 amino acids long. For the CDR3, the DNA is TGCGCCAGCAGCTTGGGAGATGGGACTAGCTATGAGCAGTTCTTC. This gives the protein CASSLGDGTSYEQFF.

There are many counts of this clonotype. The rearrangement uses TRBV28 and TRBJ2-7; either TRBD1 or TRBD2 may supply D (5 bases each). CDR3 length: 14 residues. Trimming removed 2 bases at V and 4 bases at J, with 12 bases between. Germline assignment: CDR1 MDHEN and CDR2 SYDVKM. This CDR3 reads CASSLGGDLYEQYF. The CDR3 coding sequence is TGTGCCAGCAGTTTAGGTGGGGACCTTTACGAGCAGTACTTC. The full variable domain, its missing parts supplied by reference TRBV28 and TRBJ2-7, is DVKVTQSSRYLVKRTGEKVFLECVQDMDHENMFWYRQDPGLGLRLIYFSYDVKMKEKGDIPEGYSVSREKKERFSLILESASTNQTSMYLCASSLGGDLYEQYFGPGTRLTVT.

In its sample, this clonotype was seen a few times. The chain has TRBV18 and TRBJ1-2, with TRBD1 matching over 8 bases. The CDR3 is 13 residues long. J was trimmed by 7 bases and V by 4 bases; bases with no gene match: 5. From germline, CDR1 is KGHSH and CDR2 LQKENI. The CDR3 DNA reads as TGTGCCAGCTCACAAGACAGGGGATTTGGCTACACCTTC. This encodes CASSQDRGFGYTF.

This clonotype occurred many times. CDR3 sequence: CASSLLRDSYEQYF. CDR3 sequence (DNA): TGTGCCAGCAGCTTATTGAGGGATTCCTACGAGCAGTACTTC. The chain carries TRBV7-2 and TRBJ2-7, with TRBD2 as a possible D gene (5 bases). The CDR3 has 14 residues. Germline assignment: CDR1 SGHTA and CDR2 FQGNSA. Trimming shortened V by 2 bases and J by 1 base, and 9 bases separated the two germline ends.

The table lists this clonotype with a few counts. This rearrangement joins TRBV28 to TRBJ2-3; D gene unclear. There are 14 residues in the CDR3. Germline V gene data show CDR1 as MDHEN and CDR2 as SYDVKM. V was trimmed by 6 bases and J by 4 bases, leaving 14 bases between them. CDR3 region: CASSPGRAADTQYF. The CDR3 nucleotides read TGTGCCAGCAGCCCTGGACGGGCGGCAGATACGCAGTATTTT.